This passage covers 13 T cell receptor beta chains from one sample sequenced in a study of shared clonotypes between healthy human individuals. Terminally differentiated effector memory CD45RA+ cells were excluded by CCR7 positive selection of CD45RO-negative cells. Profiled with immunoSEQ multiplex PCR; TCRdb holds only in-frame clones, not every one. The repertoire has 450,000 to 700,000 clones, 95% of them found once; the top ten carry 0.11%. Material for sequencing was naive CD8+ T cells sorted from blood. The receptors here all came from a woman aged 25 to 39 in good health.

The rearrangement links TRBV6-1 to TRBJ2-5; D might be TRBD2 (6 bases). The last part of the DNA fits TRBJ2-7 better; the J call may be wrong. The CDR3 sequence is 12 residues long. Germline CDR1 is MNHNS and CDR2 is SASEGT. This CDR3 is CASSDGSYEQYF. DNA for the CDR3: TGTGCCAGCAGTGACGGGAGCTACGAGCAGTACTTC.

V and J are TRBV28 and TRBJ2-5; D not resolved. This CDR3 is built from 11 residues. V dropped 7 bases and J dropped 4 bases, with 7 bases sitting between them. The germline CDR1 and CDR2 sequences are MDHEN and SYDVKM. The CDR3: CASTLRETQYF. CDR3 bases: TGTGCCAGCACCCTGAGAGAGACCCAGTACTTC.

V and J are TRBV19 and TRBJ2-5, with a tentative D call TRBD1 (6 bases). The CDR3 is 14 residues long. V was trimmed by 7 bases and J by 1 base, leaving 13 bases between them. The V gene's germline CDR1 is LNHDA and CDR2 SQIVND (reference sequence). This CDR3 is CASNPTGTQETQYF. The CDR3 DNA is TGTGCCAGTAACCCGACAGGTACCCAAGAGACCCAGTACTTC.

The chain couples TRBV15 to TRBJ1-2; D is possibly TRBD1 (5 bases). This CDR3 has 16 residues. In germline, CDR1 is LNHNV, CDR2 YYDKDF (reference sequence). Trimming removed 6 bases at V and 0 bases at J, with 17 bases between. DNA for the CDR3: TGTGCCACCAGTTCTTCCCGGGGGAGGCCTAACTATGGCTACACCTTC. Encoded protein: CATSSSRGRPNYGYTF.

In the case of this clone: Other nucleotide sequences in the sample specify the same CDR3. This chain uses TRBV27 with TRBJ2-7, with a weak D call TRBD1 (6 bases). The V gene's germline CDR1 is MNHEY and CDR2 SMNVEV (reference sequence). This CDR3 comprises 14 residues. Trimming shortened V by 2 bases and J by 2 bases, and 10 bases separated the two germline ends. The CDR3 spells CASSLTGTTYEQYF. CDR3 nucleotide sequence: TGTGCCAGCAGTTTAACAGGGACCACCTACGAGCAGTACTTC.

J is TRBJ1-1 and V is TRBV28; perhaps TRBD1 as D (6 bases). V was shortened by 6 bases and J by 11 bases, with 16 bases between the two germline ends. Germline-derived CDR1 and CDR2 are MDHEN and SYDVKM. This CDR3 region has 12 residues. CDR3 DNA: TGTGCCAGCAGCTGGGGGGCGGGGACCGCTTTCTTT. Its translation is CASSWGAGTAFF.

This clone has only one observation. The chain links TRBV5-1 to TRBJ2-7; no reliable D call. CDR1 SGHRS and CDR2 YFSETQ come from the germline V gene. V dropped 0 bases and J dropped 2 bases, with 12 bases sitting between them. This CDR3 comprises 15 residues. The CDR3 sequence: CASSLASDPTYEQYF. CDR3 sequence (DNA): TGCGCCAGCAGCTTGGCCTCGGACCCCACCTACGAGCAGTACTTC.

The chain is built from TRBV10-3 and TRBJ2-2, with a weak D call TRBD2 (7 bases). This CDR3 region has 13 residues. Trimming stripped 10 bases from V and 7 bases from J, with 16 bases between. CDR1 and CDR2 from the germline V gene are ENHRY and SYGVKD. The CDR3 reads CATGWGGGGELFF. In nucleotides, the CDR3 is TGTGCCACCGGATGGGGGGGCGGCGGGGAGCTGTTTTTT.

The sample holds one count of this clone. Other nucleotide sequences from this sample produce the same CDR3. This chain connects TRBV27 to TRBJ2-3; 12 bases are a match to TRBD2. V lost 1 base and J lost 4; bases outside the gene matches: 3. The CDR3 totals 16 residues. Germline CDR1 is MNHEY and CDR2 is SMNVEV (reference sequence). CDR3 DNA: TGTGCCAGCAGTTTATTGCTAGCGGGAGGGCCAGATACGCAGTATTTT. Its protein product is CASSLLLAGGPDTQYF.

The J gene is TRBJ2-3, the V gene TRBV5-4; 7 bases match TRBD2. This CDR3 contains 17 residues. The germline gives CDR1 SGHNT, CDR2 YYREEE (reference sequence). Losses at the gene ends were 1 base for V and 2 bases for J; bases not matched to a gene: 10. In DNA, the CDR3 is TGTGCCAGCAGCTTGTGGTTGGTGGGAGGGTCCACAGATACGCAGTATTTT. This codes for CASSLWLVGGSTDTQYF.

This clone was found once. V gene TRBV1 combines with J gene TRBJ2-3; the DNA was not used to check the table's D call, TRBD2. TRBV1 is tagged as a pseudogene. CDR3 size: 16 residues. This chain's CDR3 is CTSSPGTSGRAYTQYF. In nucleotides, the CDR3 is TGCACCAGCAGCCCGGGGACTAGCGGGAGGGCGTATACGCAGTATTTT.

The chain is built from TRBV29-1 and TRBJ2-7; tentative D call: TRBD2 (6 bases). Trimming took off 3 bases at V and 0 bases at J, with 12 bases between the two ends. The CDR3 covers 14 residues. Germline assignment: CDR1 SQVTM and CDR2 ANQGSEA. The CDR3 sequence: CSVDSGLNSYEQYF. Written as DNA, the CDR3 is TGCAGCGTTGATTCGGGACTGAACTCCTACGAGCAGTACTTC.

The chain couples TRBV6-6 to TRBJ2-7, with 10 bases aligning to TRBD2. J lost 6 bases, V lost 0 bases, and 5 bases had no gene match. The CDR3 has 15 residues. Germline V gene sequence: CDR1 MNHNY, CDR2 SVGAGI (reference sequence). CDR3 DNA sequence: TGTGCCAGCAGTTACTCGGCTAGCGGGAGAGCCGAGCAGTACTTC. The encoded protein is CASSYSASGRAEQYF.